Below, 30 T cell receptor beta chains from the same sample are listed, as sequenced in a study of OX40 agonist ivuxolimab in advanced cancers. The method was immunoSEQ multiplex PCR; TCRdb's version includes in-frame clones alone and lacks a portion of them. The sample shows 65,000 to 85,000 clones, roughly 80% of them seen only once. The sequenced sample was CD4+ or CD8+ T cells sorted from blood, obtained in a trial of the OX40 agonist ivuxolimab. These receptor sequences come from an adult with an advanced solid tumor such as melanoma, head and neck, liver or kidney cancer.

The chain uses TRBV18 and TRBJ2-7; D is unclear. With 2 bases removed from V and 4 bases from J, the gap between germline ends came to 12 bases. CDR3 length: 14 amino acids. CDR1 is KGHSH, CDR2 LQKENI, per germline. CDR3 residues: CASSPGSQAYEQYF. The CDR3 DNA reads TGTGCCAGCTCACCAGGTTCCCAGGCGTACGAGCAGTACTTC.

This rearrangement joins TRBV6-6 to TRBJ2-7, with 9 nucleotides matching TRBD1. With V trimmed by 6 bases and J by 1 base, 7 bases remained unmatched. This CDR3 is built from 15 residues. CDR1 and CDR2 from the germline V gene are MNHNY and SVGAGI (reference sequence). This CDR3 reads CASRTGGQGSYEQYF. The CDR3 DNA is TGTGCCAGCAGGACGGGGGGACAGGGTTCCTACGAGCAGTACTTC.

The gene calls are TRBV6-5 and TRBJ1-5; D might be TRBD1 (5 bases). V lost 5 bases and J 5 bases, leaving 16 bases between the germline ends. CDR3 size: 15 residues. CDR1 MNHEY and CDR2 SVGAGI come from the germline V gene. This CDR3 reads CASSRIGAADQPQHF. The DNA of the CDR3 is TGTGCCAGCAGTCGGATCGGGGCCGCGGATCAGCCCCAGCATTTT.

The chain joins TRBV7-3 to TRBJ2-3, with 14 bases fitting TRBD2. There are 16 residues in the CDR3. The V gene end was trimmed by 5 bases and the J gene end by 6 bases; junction bases not matched to a gene: 7. CDR1 is SGHTA, CDR2 FQGTGA, per germline. In DNA, the CDR3 is TGTGCCAGCAGCCTGACTAGCGGGGGGGCTAGGGATACGCAGTATTTT. It yields the protein CASSLTSGGARDTQYF.

The V and J genes are TRBV6-6 and TRBJ1-1, with D uncertain. Per the germline V gene, CDR1 is MNHNY and CDR2 is SVGAGI (reference sequence). The CDR3 is 13 amino acids. The V gene lost 4 bases and the J gene lost 5 bases, with 11 bases spanning the gap. CDR3 region: CASSLERRTEAFF. DNA of the CDR3: TGTGCCAGCAGTTTGGAAAGGAGGACTGAAGCTTTCTTT.

The chain carries TRBV5-6 and TRBJ1-1; D may be TRBD1 (5 bases). The CDR3 contains 16 residues. CDR1 is SGHDT and CDR2 is YYEEEE in the germline V gene. Trimming shortened V by 2 bases and J by 9 bases, and 23 bases separated the two germline ends. DNA for the CDR3: TGTGCCAGCAGCTTCCGGGACGTCGGGCCGTACGGAAAAGCTTTCTTT. It translates to CASSFRDVGPYGKAFF.

The chain is built from TRBV7-3 and TRBJ2-5; D call uncertain. Germline V gene lookup returns CDR1 SGHTA and CDR2 FQGTGA. V lost 1 base and J 5 bases, leaving 8 bases between the germline ends. The CDR3 loop spans 13 amino acids. CDR3 sequence reads: CASSLRVYETQYF. DNA of the CDR3: TGTGCCAGCAGCTTAAGAGTTTACGAGACCCAGTACTTC.

This chain uses TRBV11-1 with TRBJ2-7; tentatively, D is TRBD1 or TRBD2 (6 bases each). The CDR3 spans 16 residues. Trimming left V 5 bases short and J 3 bases short, with 20 bases between. Per germline, CDR1 SGHAT and CDR2 FQDESV (reference sequence). The CDR3 loop reads CASSRVPGAGIYEQYF. The CDR3, as DNA: TGTGCCAGCAGCCGGGTTCCGGGGGCGGGAATCTACGAGCAGTACTTC.

V gene TRBV5-4 combines with J gene TRBJ2-3; D remains unclear. Trimming removed 0 bases at V and 1 base at J, with 9 bases between. Looked up from germline, CDR1 is SGHNT and CDR2 is YYREEE (reference sequence). CDR3 length: 15 residues. Here the CDR3 DNA reads TGTGCCAGCAGCTTGGACGGAGAGGGCACAGATACGCAGTATTTT. This translates into CASSLDGEGTDTQYF.

This chain connects TRBV14 to TRBJ1-2; tentatively, D is TRBD1 (5 bases). The germline V gene has CDR1 SGHDN and CDR2 FVKESK. Trimming pared 2 bases from V and 4 bases from J, leaving 26 bases between. The CDR3 sequence is 19 residues long. The CDR3 loop reads CASSQSLPRGRATPYGYTF. The CDR3 coding sequence is TGTGCCAGCAGCCAATCCCTTCCCCGGGGCAGGGCCACACCCTATGGCTACACCTTC.

The chain has TRBV4-2 and TRBJ2-5, with D perhaps TRBD1 (6 bases). The J call may not be correct, given that the DNA end is closer to TRBJ2-7. The CDR3 loop spans 18 amino acids. The germline gives CDR1 LGHNA, CDR2 YNFKEQ. The CDR3: CASSQEMQGPLGAYEQYF. The CDR3 nucleotides read TGTGCCAGCAGCCAAGAAATGCAGGGGCCCCTCGGGGCCTACGAGCAGTACTTC.

The CDR3 reads CASSLEGISGRWNEQFF. CDR3 sequence (DNA): TGTGCCAGCAGCCTGGAGGGAATTTCCGGGAGGTGGAATGAGCAGTTCTTC. The chain joins TRBV11-2 to TRBJ2-1; 7 nucleotides agree with TRBD2. CDR1 SGHAT and CDR2 FQNNGV come from the germline V gene. The V segment lost 5 bases and the J segment 7 bases; nucleotides outside the gene matches: 17. The CDR3 length is 17 residues.

The V call is TRBV6-5, the J call TRBJ1-6; TRBD1 matches 8 bases. The J segment lost 6 bases and the V segment lost 6 bases, leaving 7 bases of the junction unmatched. Germline V gene data show CDR1 as MNHEY and CDR2 as SVGAGI. This CDR3 is built from 15 residues. This chain's CDR3 is CASSYKDRVNSPLHF. CDR3 coding DNA: TGTGCCAGCAGCTATAAGGACAGGGTTAATTCACCCCTCCACTTT.

V gene TRBV4-1 combines with J gene TRBJ2-1, with D possibly matching TRBD2 (5 bases). Trimming removed 2 bases at V and 14 bases at J, with 13 bases between. The CDR3 runs 12 residues. Per the germline V gene, CDR1 is MGHRA and CDR2 is YSYEKL. CDR3 protein: CASSQPASKEFF. The CDR3 DNA reads as TGCGCCAGCAGCCAACCCGCTAGCAAGGAGTTCTTC.

The chain joins TRBV4-1 to TRBJ1-4; D uncertain. The V gene's germline CDR1 is MGHRA and CDR2 YSYEKL. The germline V and J ends were trimmed by 1 base and 7 bases, with 13 bases remaining between them. The CDR3 runs to 15 residues. The CDR3 nucleotides read TGCGCCAGCAGCCAAGTGGTAACTACGTTTGAAAAACTGTTTTTT. Encoded protein: CASSQVVTTFEKLFF.

The gene calls are TRBV6-5 and TRBJ2-5; D is perhaps TRBD1 (7 bases). The CDR3 contains 15 residues. Germline lookup yields CDR1 MNHEY and CDR2 SVGAGI. V lost 6 bases and J lost 4, with 18 bases in between. The CDR3 DNA is TGTGCCAGCAGCCTTAGACAGGGAGGCGGAGAGACCCAGTACTTC. Amino acid sequence: CASSLRQGGGETQYF.

The V gene is TRBV5-1, the J gene TRBJ1-3; 7 bases fit TRBD1. With 4 bases clipped from V and 3 bases from J, the junction kept 7 bases outside the gene matches. This CDR3 has 15 amino acids. Germline CDR1 SGHRS, CDR2 YFSETQ. In DNA form, the CDR3 reads TGCGCCAGCAGCCAGGGGGAAGTTAATGGAAACACCATATATTTT. Its protein product is CASSQGEVNGNTIYF.

This clone was counted once. The chain carries TRBV7-9 and TRBJ1-1; 8 nucleotides align to TRBD1. With V trimmed by 1 base and J by 1 base, 2 bases remained unmatched. Germline assignment: CDR1 SEHNR and CDR2 FQNEAQ (reference sequence). The CDR3 extends over 15 amino acids. The CDR3 region is CASSLGQGTNTEAFF. CDR3 nucleotide sequence: TGTGCCAGCAGCTTAGGACAGGGGACGAACACTGAAGCTTTCTTT.

V is TRBV7-9 and J is TRBJ1-4; D is unresolved. Trimming pared 0 bases from V and 5 bases from J, leaving 10 bases between. The CDR3 covers 15 residues. The germline CDR1 and CDR2 sequences are SEHNR and FQNEAQ (reference sequence). The CDR3 sequence: CASSLAQGMNEKLFF. In nucleotides, the CDR3 is TGTGCCAGCAGCTTAGCGCAAGGGATGAATGAAAAACTGTTTTTT.

This chain joins TRBV10-3 and TRBJ2-5, with D possibly being TRBD1 (7 bases). Germline V gene lookup returns CDR1 ENHRY and CDR2 SYGVKD. The CDR3 has 14 amino acids. Trimming removed 10 bases from V and 3 bases from J, with 18 bases in between. CDR3 bases: TGTGCCACCCGAAGGCGGGACAGAGAAGAGACCCAGTACTTC. Translating it yields CATRRRDREETQYF.

This chain uses TRBV11-2 with TRBJ2-1, with 9 positions matching TRBD2. Per the germline V gene, CDR1 is SGHAT and CDR2 is FQNNGV. Unmatched junction bases numbered 5, after V lost 4 bases and J lost 4 bases. The CDR3 length is 15 residues. CDR3 amino acids: CASSSLAGMYNEQFF. CDR3 DNA sequence: TGTGCCAGCAGCTCTCTAGCGGGGATGTACAATGAGCAGTTCTTC.

The chain carries TRBV19 and TRBJ2-3, with unresolved D. Trimming took off 6 bases at V and 0 bases at J, with 10 bases between the two ends. The CDR3 is made up of 14 amino acids. Germline loops: CDR1 LNHDA, CDR2 SQIVND (reference sequence). The CDR3 loop is CASRVAASTDTQYF. CDR3 sequence (DNA): TGTGCCAGTAGGGTGGCGGCTAGCACAGATACGCAGTATTTT. Variable domain in full (rest from reference TRBV19 and TRBJ2-3): DGGITQSPKYLFRKEGQNVTLSCEQNLNHDAMYWYRQDPGQGLRLIYYSQIVNDFQKGDIAEGYSVSREKKESFPLTVTSAQKNPTAFYLCASRVAASTDTQYFGPGTRLTVL.

J is TRBJ1-2 and V is TRBV7-9, with a possible D match to TRBD1 (6 bases). The CDR3 runs to 15 residues. Germline assignment: CDR1 SEHNR and CDR2 FQNEAQ (reference sequence). Trimming removed 3 bases at V and 5 bases at J, with 16 bases between. The CDR3 protein is CASSLASLQGYGYTF. The CDR3 DNA follows: TGTGCCAGCAGCTTGGCCTCACTACAGGGTTATGGCTACACCTTC. The full variable domain, in which reference TRBV7-9 and TRBJ1-2 provide the parts outside the CDR3, is DTGVSQNPRHKITKRGQNVTFRCDPISEHNRLYWYRQTLGQGPEFLTYFQNEAQLEKSRLLSDRFSAERPKGSFSTLEIQRTEQGDSAMYLCASSLASLQGYGYTFGSGTRLTVV.

V usage is TRBV27 and J usage is TRBJ1-4; TRBD1 matches 8 bases. V dropped 5 bases and J dropped 4; count of bases not matched to a gene: 9. The CDR3 extends over 16 amino acids. Germline values: CDR1 MNHEY, CDR2 SMNVEV (reference sequence). The CDR3 reads CASSPVDRGYNEKLFF. CDR3 nucleotide sequence: TGTGCCAGCAGTCCTGTCGACAGGGGATATAATGAAAAACTGTTTTTT.

The chain combines TRBV7-2 with TRBJ1-1; TRBD1 might be the D (5 bases). Germline loops: CDR1 SGHTA, CDR2 FQGNSA. This CDR3 comprises 14 residues. Deletions cut 5 bases from V and 5 bases from J, with 15 bases between. The DNA of the CDR3 is TGTGCCAGCAGCCCAGATCGGGGGAATACTGAAGCTTTCTTT. Amino acids: CASSPDRGNTEAFF. The whole variable domain, filled in from reference TRBV7-2 and TRBJ1-1, reads GAGVSQSPSNKVTEKGKDVELRCDPISGHTALYWYRQSLGQGLEFLIYFQGNSAPDKSGLPSDRFSAERTGGSVSTLTIQRTQQEDSAVYLCASSPDRGNTEAFFGQGTRLTVV.

The gene calls are TRBV29-1 and TRBJ2-3, with TRBD1 identical over 7 bases. CDR3 length equals 13 residues. The germline V gene encodes CDR1 SQVTM and CDR2 ANQGSEA. J was trimmed by 0 bases and V by 7 bases; bases with no gene match: 4. CDR3 DNA sequence: TGCAGCGCCACGACAGGGAGCACAGATACGCAGTATTTT. Residues: CSATTGSTDTQYF.

The V call is TRBV2, the J call TRBJ1-2; a possible D gene is TRBD1 (6 bases). Trimming shortened V by 5 bases and J by 2 bases, and 12 bases separated the two germline ends. The CDR3 has 14 residues. Per germline, CDR1 SNHLY and CDR2 FYNNEI. CDR3 amino acids: CASSTGSGNYGYTF. CDR3 nucleotide sequence: TGTGCCAGCAGTACAGGGAGCGGGAACTATGGCTACACCTTC.

The rearrangement uses TRBV6-5 and TRBJ2-3; a possible D gene is TRBD1 (6 bases). CDR1 MNHEY and CDR2 SVGAGI come from the germline V gene. V gave up 6 bases and J gave up 7 bases, with 14 bases separating them. CDR3 length: 13 residues. CDR3 protein: CASRYAGVHTQYF. The CDR3 region has the DNA TGTGCCAGCAGATATGCAGGGGTACATACGCAGTATTTT.

This clone was picked up one time. The rearrangement joins TRBV15 to TRBJ2-3; TRBD2 agrees at 13 bases. Germline CDR1 is LNHNV and CDR2 is YYDKDF (reference sequence). V shed 9 bases, J shed 2 bases, and the junction held 5 bases outside the gene matches. CDR3 length: 15 residues. CDR3 loop: CATGTSGATTDTQYF. The CDR3 DNA is TGTGCCACAGGGACTAGCGGGGCAACCACAGATACGCAGTATTTT.

This clone was counted a single time. V gene TRBV7-2 combines with J gene TRBJ2-3; TRBD2 agrees at 13 bases. Per germline, CDR1 SGHTA and CDR2 FQGNSA. There are 16 residues in the CDR3. J lost 0 bases, V lost 6 bases, and 3 bases had no gene match. CDR3 protein: CASRRTSGRSTDTQYF. In DNA, the CDR3 is TGTGCCAGCAGACGGACTAGCGGGAGAAGCACAGATACGCAGTATTTT.